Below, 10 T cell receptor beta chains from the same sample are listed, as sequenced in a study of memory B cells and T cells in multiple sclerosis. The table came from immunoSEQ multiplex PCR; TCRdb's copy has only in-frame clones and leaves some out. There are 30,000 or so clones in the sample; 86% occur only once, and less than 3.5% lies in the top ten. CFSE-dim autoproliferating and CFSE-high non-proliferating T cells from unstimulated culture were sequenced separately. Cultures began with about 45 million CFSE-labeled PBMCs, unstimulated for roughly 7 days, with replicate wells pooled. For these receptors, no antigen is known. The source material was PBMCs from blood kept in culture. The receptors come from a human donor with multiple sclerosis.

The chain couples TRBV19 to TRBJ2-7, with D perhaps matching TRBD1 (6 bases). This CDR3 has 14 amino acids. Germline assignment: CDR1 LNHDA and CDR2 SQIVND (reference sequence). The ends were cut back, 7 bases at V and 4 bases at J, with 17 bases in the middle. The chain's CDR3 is CASIPQGCRYEQYF. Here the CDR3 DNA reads TGTGCCAGTATCCCACAGGGTTGTAGATACGAGCAGTACTTC.

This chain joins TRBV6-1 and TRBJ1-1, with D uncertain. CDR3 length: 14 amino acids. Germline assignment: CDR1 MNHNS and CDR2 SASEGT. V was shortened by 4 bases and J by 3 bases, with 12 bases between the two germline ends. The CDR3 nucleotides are TGTGCCAGCAGTGCCTTGGGTGGGGACACTGAAGCTTTCTTT. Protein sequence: CASSALGGDTEAFF.

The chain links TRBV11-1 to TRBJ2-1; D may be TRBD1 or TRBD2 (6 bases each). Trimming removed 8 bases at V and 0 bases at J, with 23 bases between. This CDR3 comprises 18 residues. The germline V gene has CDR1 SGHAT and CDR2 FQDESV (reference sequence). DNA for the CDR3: TGTGCCAGCTCCTCCCTTGGGGGGCGGGCCCTCTCCTACAATGAGCAGTTCTTC. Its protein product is CASSSLGGRALSYNEQFF.

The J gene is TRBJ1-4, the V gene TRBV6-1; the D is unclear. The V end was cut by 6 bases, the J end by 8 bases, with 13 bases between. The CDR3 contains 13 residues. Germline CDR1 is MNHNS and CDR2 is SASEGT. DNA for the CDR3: TGTGCCAGCAGCCCCGAGTCCAGGGAAAAACTGTTTTTT. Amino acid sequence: CASSPESREKLFF.

The CDR3 DNA is TGTGCCAGTAGTCGGACGGTCAACACCGGGGAGCTGTTTTTT. This encodes CASSRTVNTGELFF. This chain joins TRBV19 and TRBJ2-2, with unresolved D. V was cut by 5 bases and J by 2 bases, with 9 bases left in between. The CDR3 sequence is 14 residues long. Per germline, CDR1 LNHDA and CDR2 SQIVND (reference sequence).

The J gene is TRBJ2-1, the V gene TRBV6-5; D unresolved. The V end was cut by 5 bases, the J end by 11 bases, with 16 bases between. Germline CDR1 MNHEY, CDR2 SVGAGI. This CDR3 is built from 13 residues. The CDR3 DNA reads TGTGCCAGCAGTGGCAGTGCCAAGATCCAGCAGTTCTTC. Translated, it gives CASSGSAKIQQFF.

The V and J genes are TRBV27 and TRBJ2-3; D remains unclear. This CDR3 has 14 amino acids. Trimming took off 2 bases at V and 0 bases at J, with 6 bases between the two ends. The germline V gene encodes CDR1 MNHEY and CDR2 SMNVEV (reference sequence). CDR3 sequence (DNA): TGTGCCAGCAGTTTAAAGCCGAGCACAGATACGCAGTATTTT. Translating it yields CASSLKPSTDTQYF.

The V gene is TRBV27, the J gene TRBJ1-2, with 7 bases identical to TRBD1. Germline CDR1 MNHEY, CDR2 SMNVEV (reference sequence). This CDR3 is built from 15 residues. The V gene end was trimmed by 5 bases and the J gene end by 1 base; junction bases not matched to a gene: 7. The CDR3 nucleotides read TGTGCCAGCAGTCCCAGGGGACAGTTTAACTATGGCTACACCTTC. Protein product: CASSPRGQFNYGYTF.

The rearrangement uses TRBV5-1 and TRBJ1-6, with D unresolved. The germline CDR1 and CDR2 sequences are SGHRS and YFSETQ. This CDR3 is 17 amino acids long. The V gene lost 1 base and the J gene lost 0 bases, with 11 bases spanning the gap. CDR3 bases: TGCGCCAGCAGCTTGTCGAGCCGTAGCTCCTATAATTCACCCCTCCACTTT. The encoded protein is CASSLSSRSSYNSPLHF.

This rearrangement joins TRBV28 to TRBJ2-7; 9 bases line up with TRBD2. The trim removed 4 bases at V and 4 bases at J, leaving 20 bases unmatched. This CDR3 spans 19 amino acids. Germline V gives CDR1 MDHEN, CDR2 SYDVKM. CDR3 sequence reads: CASSSVWPGAGGLIYEQYF. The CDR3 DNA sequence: TGTGCCAGCAGTTCCGTATGGCCTGGGGCGGGAGGGCTCATATACGAGCAGTACTTC.